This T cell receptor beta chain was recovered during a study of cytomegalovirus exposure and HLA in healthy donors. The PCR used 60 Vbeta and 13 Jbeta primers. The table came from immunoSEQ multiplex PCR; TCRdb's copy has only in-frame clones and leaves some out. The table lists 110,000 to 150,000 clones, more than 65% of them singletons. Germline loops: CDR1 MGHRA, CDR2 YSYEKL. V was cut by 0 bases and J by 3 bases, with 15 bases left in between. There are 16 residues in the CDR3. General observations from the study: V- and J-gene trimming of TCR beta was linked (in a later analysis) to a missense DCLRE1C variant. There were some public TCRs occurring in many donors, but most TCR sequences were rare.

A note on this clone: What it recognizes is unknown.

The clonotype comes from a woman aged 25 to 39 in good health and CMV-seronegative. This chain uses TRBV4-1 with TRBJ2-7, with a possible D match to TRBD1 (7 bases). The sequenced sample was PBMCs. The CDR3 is CASSQEWRGLGYEQYF. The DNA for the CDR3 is TGCGCCAGCAGCCAAGAATGGAGGGGGCTCGGCTACGAGCAGTACTTC.